These 26 T cell receptor beta chains were all obtained from the same sample, sequenced in a study of blood T cell repertoires in COVID-19. The repertoire was sequenced with immunoSEQ multiplex PCR; TCRdb's copy has only in-frame clones and lacks some. The data show about 20,000 clones, around 79% seen once. Sequencing used peripheral blood. The receptors derive from an elderly man with acute or convalescent COVID-19.

Only a few counts were recorded for this clone. V gene TRBV5-1 combines with J gene TRBJ1-2; TRBD1 matches at 8 bases. This CDR3 spans 13 amino acids. The ends lost 7 bases at V and 4 bases at J; junction bases unmatched: 6. Germline V gene sequence: CDR1 SGHRS, CDR2 YFSETQ. CDR3 sequence (DNA): TGCGCCAGCTTTGGGACAGGCGCCTATGGCTACACCTTC. As protein: CASFGTGAYGYTF.

CDR3 DNA: TGTGCCAGCAGCGCGGGACTAGCGAAACTCTCTGGGGCCAACGTCCTGACTTTC. Encoded protein: CASSAGLAKLSGANVLTF. The chain is built from TRBV5-4 and TRBJ2-6; 10 nucleotides agree with TRBD2. The CDR3 consists of 18 residues. After removal of 4 bases from V and 0 bases from J, the junction contained 7 bases not matched to a gene. Germline V gene data show CDR1 as SGHNT and CDR2 as YYREEE (reference sequence). The complete variable domain, with remaining parts taken from reference TRBV5-4 and TRBJ2-6, reads ETGVTQSPTHLIKTRGQQVTLRCSSQSGHNTVSWYQQALGQGPQFIFQYYREEENGRGNFPPRFSGLQFPNYSSELNVNALELDDSALYLCASSAGLAKLSGANVLTFGAGSRLTVL.

This clone was detected only a few times. J is TRBJ2-7 and V is TRBV6-2 or TRBV6-3, with 7 bases that match TRBD1. J was trimmed by 5 bases and V by 6 bases; bases with no gene match: 4. CDR1 and CDR2 (germline): MNHEY, SVGEGT. The CDR3 extends over 12 amino acids. CDR3 sequence: CASSLGGHEQYF. Here the CDR3 DNA reads TGTGCCAGCAGCCTAGGGGGCCACGAGCAGTACTTC.

The rearrangement uses TRBV9 and TRBJ1-6, with D tentatively TRBD1 (5 bases). The germline V gene encodes CDR1 SGDLS and CDR2 YYNGEE. V was clipped by 0 bases and J by 8 bases, with 9 bases between them. The CDR3 consists of 14 residues. The CDR3 here is CASSVGREDSPLHF. CDR3 DNA sequence: TGTGCCAGCAGCGTAGGCAGGGAAGATTCACCCCTCCACTTT.

The CDR3 sequence: CASSIDRAVGGYTF. The CDR3 DNA is TGTGCCAGCAGCATAGACAGGGCTGTGGGTGGCTACACCTTC. The chain uses TRBV6-5 and TRBJ1-2; 7 positions match TRBD1. This CDR3 contains 14 residues. The J segment lost 7 bases and the V segment lost 6 bases, leaving 11 bases of the junction unmatched. CDR1 and CDR2 (germline): MNHEY, SVGAGI.

CDR3 nucleotide sequence: TGTGCCAGCAGTTTAAGCCCTCGTACAGGGGCGATGAACACTGAAGCTTTCTTT. As protein: CASSLSPRTGAMNTEAFF. The gene calls are TRBV27 and TRBJ1-1; 7 nucleotides align to TRBD1. CDR3 length: 18 residues. Unmatched junction bases numbered 12, after V lost 2 bases and J lost 0 bases. CDR1 MNHEY and CDR2 SMNVEV come from the germline V gene (reference sequence).

The chain combines TRBV11-2 with TRBJ1-1, with TRBD1 identical over 7 bases. Germline V lookup: CDR1 SGHAT, CDR2 FQNNGV. CDR3 size: 15 residues. With 3 bases clipped from V and 4 bases from J, the junction kept 8 bases outside the gene matches. The CDR3 spells CASSFGQAYSTEAFF. For the CDR3, the DNA is TGTGCCAGCAGCTTCGGACAGGCCTATTCCACTGAAGCTTTCTTT.

The chain joins TRBV27 to TRBJ1-6; the D gene is possibly TRBD1 (6 bases). Germline values: CDR1 MNHEY, CDR2 SMNVEV (reference sequence). V was clipped by 7 bases and J by 1 base, with 14 bases between them. This CDR3 is 16 amino acids long. CDR3 residues: CASNEGVGSYNSPLHF. CDR3 bases: TGTGCCAGCAATGAGGGGGTCGGTTCCTATAATTCACCCCTCCACTTT.

In its sample, this clone was seen once. This chain joins TRBV5-1 and TRBJ2-1; D may be TRBD2 (6 bases). Germline CDR1 reads SGHRS; CDR2 reads YFSETQ. Trimming removed 6 bases at V and 5 bases at J, with 15 bases between. The CDR3 runs 14 residues. The CDR3 here is CASTEGRLDNEQFF. The CDR3 DNA is TGCGCCAGCACTGAGGGACGACTAGACAATGAGCAGTTCTTC.

The DNA for the CDR3 is TGTGCCAGCAGCTCCCTGACTAGCGGGAGATTAAATGAGCAGTTCTTC. Protein sequence: CASSSLTSGRLNEQFF. The chain employs TRBV5-4 and TRBJ2-1, with TRBD2 identical over 12 bases. The V segment lost 3 bases and the J segment 7 bases; nucleotides outside the gene matches: 8. The CDR3 is 16 amino acids. Germline V CDR1 and CDR2: SGHNT, YYREEE (reference sequence).

The CDR3 nucleotides are TGTGCCACCCACCCCGGGGTGGGCAATCAGCCCCAGCATTTT. This codes for CATHPGVGNQPQHF. The chain links TRBV7-9 to TRBJ1-5; D gene unclear. The V and J ends lost 10 bases and 2 bases respectively, with 15 bases between them. Germline assignment: CDR1 SEHNR and CDR2 FQNEAQ (reference sequence). The CDR3 runs to 14 residues.

The sample holds a few counts of this clone. This sequence joins TRBV15 and TRBJ1-5; no reliable D call. Trimming removed 2 bases from V and 3 bases from J, with 8 bases in between. The germline V gene encodes CDR1 LNHNV and CDR2 YYDKDF (reference sequence). This CDR3 is 14 amino acids long. The CDR3 DNA follows: TGTGCCACCAGCAGAAGGGAGGACAATCAGCCCCAGCATTTT. Translated: CATSRREDNQPQHF.

The rearrangement uses TRBV7-8 and TRBJ2-1; no clear D. Germline CDR1 SGHVS, CDR2 FQNEAQ. The CDR3 totals 14 residues. V shed 5 bases and J shed 9 bases, with 17 bases lying between them. CDR3 DNA: TGTGCCAGCAGCCTCCTTAGTACCCCGGGTGAGCAGTTCTTC. Translated: CASSLLSTPGEQFF.

This clone was recorded only once. The V and J genes are TRBV30 and TRBJ2-3, with D perhaps matching TRBD2 (6 bases). This CDR3 region has 17 residues. Germline V gene data show CDR1 as GTSNPN and CDR2 as SVGIG (reference sequence). The ends were cut back, 3 bases at V and 1 base at J, with 20 bases in the middle. In DNA, the CDR3 is TGTGCCTGGAGCGACACCCCCGGGGGAGCCGGCACAGATACGCAGTATTTT. Its translation: CAWSDTPGGAGTDTQYF.

The chain carries TRBV9 and TRBJ2-6, with no clear D. This CDR3 contains 18 residues. Germline CDR1 SGDLS, CDR2 YYNGEE. V was clipped by 0 bases and J by 1 base, with 14 bases between them. In nucleotides, the CDR3 is TGTGCCAGCAGCGTAGACCCGGTGCCTAAATCTGGGGCCAACGTCCTGACTTTC. This encodes CASSVDPVPKSGANVLTF.

Only one count was recorded for this clone. The chain is built from TRBV19 and TRBJ1-1; D unclear. The germline gives CDR1 LNHDA, CDR2 SQIVND (reference sequence). The CDR3 extends over 15 amino acids. The V gene lost 3 bases and the J gene lost 0 bases, with 11 bases spanning the gap. CDR3 protein: CASSIGGDLNTEAFF. The CDR3 DNA reads TGTGCCAGTAGTATTGGTGGAGACCTGAACACTGAAGCTTTCTTT.

The rearrangement joins TRBV7-2 to TRBJ2-7; no definite D call. V was trimmed by 1 base and J by 2 bases, leaving 6 bases between them. Germline CDR1 reads SGHTA; CDR2 reads FQGNSA. The CDR3 loop spans 13 amino acids. The CDR3 DNA is TGTGCCAGCAGCTTAGTGCAGACCTACGAGCAGTACTTC. This sequence encodes CASSLVQTYEQYF.

This clone was seen once. V gene TRBV9 combines with J gene TRBJ2-1; D unclear. There are 15 residues in the CDR3. Germline V CDR1 and CDR2: SGDLS, YYNGEE. With 0 bases removed from V and 2 bases from J, the gap between germline ends came to 9 bases. The CDR3: CASSVAGSAYNEQFF. Here the CDR3 DNA reads TGTGCCAGCAGCGTAGCGGGTTCCGCCTACAATGAGCAGTTCTTC.

This rearrangement joins TRBV9 to TRBJ2-1, with 13 positions matching TRBD2. V shed 3 bases and J 5 bases; nucleotides not matched to a gene: 11. Germline-derived CDR1 and CDR2 are SGDLS and YYNGEE. CDR3 length: 18 residues. CDR3 in DNA: TGTGCCAGCAGCGGTCGAAACCGGGGACTAGCGGGGAACAATGAGCAGTTCTTC. Protein sequence: CASSGRNRGLAGNNEQFF.

The V call is TRBV5-1, the J call TRBJ1-6, with a tentative D call TRBD1 (6 bases). This CDR3 spans 14 amino acids. Trimming pared 2 bases from V and 7 bases from J, leaving 10 bases between. Germline assignment: CDR1 SGHRS and CDR2 YFSETQ. The CDR3 nucleotides are TGCGCCAGCAGCTTACAGGGAAACAATTCACCCCTCCACTTT. Encoded protein: CASSLQGNNSPLHF.

The rearrangement links TRBV7-9 to TRBJ2-1; D perhaps matches TRBD1 (5 bases). The CDR3 spans 13 residues. CDR1 is SEHNR and CDR2 is FQNEAQ in the germline V gene (reference sequence). With 4 bases removed from V and 4 bases from J, the gap between germline ends came to 8 bases. Here the CDR3 reads CASSSDSYNEQFF. DNA of the CDR3: TGTGCCAGCAGCTCAGACAGTTACAATGAGCAGTTCTTC.

J is TRBJ1-5 and V is TRBV6-2 or TRBV6-3; maybe TRBD1 (6 bases). In germline, CDR1 is MNHEY, CDR2 SVGEGT. The CDR3 runs to 14 residues. V was shortened by 6 bases and J by 3 bases, with 12 bases between the two germline ends. CDR3 loop: CASSDRTVNQPQHF. The DNA for the CDR3 is TGTGCCAGCAGCGACAGGACAGTCAATCAGCCCCAGCATTTT.

The chain carries TRBV7-9 and TRBJ2-7; 9 nucleotides match TRBD2. With 5 bases clipped from V and 6 bases from J, the junction kept 11 bases outside the gene matches. Germline CDR1 reads SEHNR; CDR2 reads FQNEAQ (reference sequence). CDR3 length: 15 amino acids. This CDR3 reads CASSPRGSGSAEQYF. Here the CDR3 DNA reads TGTGCCAGCAGCCCCCGGGGTAGCGGGAGTGCCGAGCAGTACTTC. The whole variable domain, remainder taken from reference TRBV7-9 and TRBJ2-7, is DTGVSQNPRHKITKRGQNVTFRCDPISEHNRLYWYRQTLGQGPEFLTYFQNEAQLEKSRLLSDRFSAERPKGSFSTLEIQRTEQGDSAMYLCASSPRGSGSAEQYFGPGTRLTVT.

The chain uses TRBV7-2 and TRBJ2-3; D gene ambiguous. This CDR3 is built from 15 residues. Germline loops: CDR1 SGHTA, CDR2 FQGNSA. V lost 2 bases and J lost 2, with 11 bases in between. The CDR3 region has the DNA TGTGCCAGCAGCTTAATGGCTAGTCCCACAGATACGCAGTATTTT. Encoded protein: CASSLMASPTDTQYF.

This clone was seen a handful of times. The gene calls are TRBV19 and TRBJ1-5, with D possibly matching TRBD1 (5 bases). CDR1 is LNHDA and CDR2 is SQIVND in the germline V gene (reference sequence). The CDR3 extends over 15 amino acids. The germline V and J ends were trimmed by 3 bases and 2 bases, with 11 bases remaining between them. DNA for the CDR3: TGTGCCAGTAGTATGGGGTGGGGCGGCAATCAGCCCCAGCATTTT. Protein product: CASSMGWGGNQPQHF.

The chain carries TRBV18 and TRBJ2-1; 9 bases align to TRBD2. V dropped 4 bases and J dropped 5; count of bases not matched to a gene: 9. Germline CDR1 is KGHSH and CDR2 is LQKENI. The CDR3 is 16 residues long. The CDR3 spells CASSLPGTSYHNEQFF. CDR3 bases: TGTGCCAGCTCACTGCCCGGGACTAGCTACCACAATGAGCAGTTCTTC.